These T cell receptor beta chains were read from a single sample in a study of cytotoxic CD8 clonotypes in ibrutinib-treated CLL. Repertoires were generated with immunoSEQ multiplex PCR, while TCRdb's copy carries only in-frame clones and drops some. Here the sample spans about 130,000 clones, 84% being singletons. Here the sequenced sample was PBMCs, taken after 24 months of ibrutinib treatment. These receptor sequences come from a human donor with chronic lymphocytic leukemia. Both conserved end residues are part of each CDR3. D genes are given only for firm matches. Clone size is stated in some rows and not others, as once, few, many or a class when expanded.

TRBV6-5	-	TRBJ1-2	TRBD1	TGTGCCAGCAGTTACTCGAGAGGGGGCCGCTATGGCTACACCTTC	CASSYSRGGRYGYTF
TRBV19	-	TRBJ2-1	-	TGTGCCAGTAGTATACGGGGGGCGCGATACAATGAGCAGTTCTTC	CASSIRGARYNEQFF
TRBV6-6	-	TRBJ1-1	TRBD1	TGTGCCAGCACCAGACAGGGGACGAACACTGAAGCTTTCTTT	CASTRQGTNTEAFF
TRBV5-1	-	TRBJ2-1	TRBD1	TGCGCCAGCAGCTTAGGGGACAGCTACAATGAGCAGTTCTTC	CASSLGDSYNEQFF
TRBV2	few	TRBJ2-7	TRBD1	TGTGCCAGCAGCTCCGGGACAGGGTTGGATGAGCAGTACTTC	CASSSGTGLDEQYF
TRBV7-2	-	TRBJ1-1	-	TGTGCCAGCAGCTTACCCCCCGCGACTGAAGCTTTCTTT	CASSLPPATEAFF
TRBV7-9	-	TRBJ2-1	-	TGTGCCAGCAGAGGGTACAATGAGCAGTTCTTC	CASRGYNEQFF
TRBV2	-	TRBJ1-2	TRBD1	TGTGCCAGCAGTTCCCGGACAGGGATAAGCTACACCTTC	CASSSRTGISYTF
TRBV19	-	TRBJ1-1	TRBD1	TGTGCCAGTAAGACACAGGGGAAGGGAGGTTACACTGAAGCTTTCTTT	CASKTQGKGGYTEAFF
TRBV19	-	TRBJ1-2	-	TGTGCCAGTATCGGGGAGAGCTCTAACTATGGCTACACCTTC	CASIGESSNYGYTF
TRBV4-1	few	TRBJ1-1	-	TGCGCCAGCAGCCAAGAGGGGGGGAAGAACACTGAAGCTTTCTTT	CASSQEGGKNTEAFF
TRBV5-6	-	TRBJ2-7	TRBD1	TGTGCCAGCAGCTTGAGGGCAGGGGGCAACGAGCAGTACTTC	CASSLRAGGNEQYF